Shown below are 15 T cell receptor beta chains from a single sample sequenced in a study of blood T cell repertoires in COVID-19. Some clones are missing from TCRdb's copy, which holds only in-frame ones; the method was immunoSEQ multiplex PCR. The sample includes over 40,000 clones, 90% of them seen just once. Sequenced input: peripheral blood. The receptors were gathered from a woman older than 75 with acute or convalescent COVID-19.

The chain carries TRBV6-6 and TRBJ2-5; D not resolved. CDR3 length: 14 amino acids. The ends were cut back, 0 bases at V and 5 bases at J, with 10 bases in the middle. CDR1 and CDR2 (germline): MNHNY, SVGAGI (reference sequence). DNA of the CDR3: TGTGCCAGCAGTTACTCCCACCAGTGGGAGACCCAGTACTTC. This codes for CASSYSHQWETQYF.

The CDR3: CASSYSMGQGLYGYTF. CDR3 sequence (DNA): TGTGCCAGCAGTTACTCGATGGGACAGGGGCTCTATGGCTACACCTTC. The J gene is TRBJ1-2, the V gene TRBV6-2 or TRBV6-3; 10 bases match TRBD1. Trimming cost V 0 bases and J 4 bases; bases outside gene matches: 5. This CDR3 has 16 amino acids. CDR1 and CDR2 from the germline V gene are MNHEY and SVGEGT.

CDR3 amino acids: CASSLNQGEQYF. For the CDR3, the DNA is TGTGCCAGCAGTTTAAATCAGGGCGAGCAGTACTTC. The chain couples TRBV12-3 or TRBV12-4 to TRBJ2-7; perhaps TRBD1 as D (5 bases). Deletions cut 2 bases from V and 6 bases from J, with 8 bases between. The CDR3 consists of 12 residues.

V is TRBV6-5 and J is TRBJ2-7; possibly TRBD1 for D (6 bases). This CDR3 comprises 15 residues. Trimming took 6 bases from V and 3 from J, leaving 18 bases between them. CDR1 and CDR2 (germline): MNHEY, SVGAGI. CDR3 in amino acids: CASRRFPGQNYEQYF. DNA of the CDR3: TGTGCCAGCAGGAGATTTCCGGGACAAAACTACGAGCAGTACTTC.

V and J are TRBV6-2 or TRBV6-3 and TRBJ2-7; D possibly corresponds to TRBD1 (5 bases). The CDR3 is 16 amino acids. Germline CDR1 MNHEY, CDR2 SVGEGT. With 4 bases removed from V and 3 bases from J, the gap between germline ends came to 19 bases. This CDR3 reads CASSSPTHRGNYEQYF. The DNA for the CDR3 is TGTGCCAGCAGTTCCCCGACCCATAGGGGAAACTACGAGCAGTACTTC.

The rearrangement joins TRBV30 to TRBJ1-5; a possible D gene is TRBD1 (5 bases). The germline V gene encodes CDR1 GTSNPN and CDR2 SVGIG (reference sequence). This CDR3 has 12 residues. The V end lost 2 bases, the J end lost 4 bases, and 6 bases lay between the germline ends. The CDR3 DNA is TGTGCCTGGAGTCAGGGAAATCAGCCCCAGCATTTT. The encoded protein is CAWSQGNQPQHF.

This clone was recorded once. The chain combines TRBV29-1 with TRBJ2-4; 7 nucleotides line up with TRBD2. Germline V gives CDR1 SQVTM, CDR2 ANQGSEA. Trimming took 3 bases from V and 6 from J; bases not matched to a gene: 8. The CDR3 is 14 residues long. The CDR3 DNA sequence: TGCAGCGTTGACGCGGAGGGAGGGCCAAACATTCAGTACTTC. This encodes CSVDAEGGPNIQYF.

The genes are TRBV7-9 and TRBJ1-1; 9 nucleotides agree with TRBD1. With 5 bases clipped from V and 3 bases from J, the junction kept 4 bases outside the gene matches. The CDR3 runs 14 residues. CDR1 and CDR2 from the germline V gene are SEHNR and FQNEAQ (reference sequence). DNA of the CDR3: TGTGCCAGCAGCCCCCGACAGGGGGACACTGAAGCTTTCTTT. The encoded protein is CASSPRQGDTEAFF.

This chain uses TRBV12-3 or TRBV12-4 with TRBJ2-1; 10 bases map to TRBD2. V trimming: 6 bases; J trimming: 7 bases; junction bases outside the gene matches: 3. This CDR3 is built from 13 residues. The CDR3 DNA sequence: TGTGCCAGCAGACTGGGACTAGCGAATGAGCAGTTCTTC. This sequence encodes CASRLGLANEQFF.

The chain joins TRBV19 to TRBJ1-2; 11 bases match TRBD1. CDR3 length: 17 residues. The germline CDR1 and CDR2 sequences are LNHDA and SQIVND (reference sequence). The V gene end was trimmed by 3 bases and the J gene end by 5 bases; junction bases not matched to a gene: 11. For the CDR3, the DNA is TGTGCCAGTAGTATTGGGACAGGGGGATACTTCACTTATGGCTACACCTTC. The encoded protein is CASSIGTGGYFTYGYTF.

Only one count was recorded for this clone. The chain is built from TRBV7-3 and TRBJ2-2, with D unclear. The CDR3 sequence is 12 residues long. Trimming took 6 bases from V and 8 from J, leaving 10 bases between them. CDR1 and CDR2 from the germline V gene are SGHTA and FQGTGA. CDR3 amino acids: CASSKFGGELFF. CDR3 DNA sequence: TGTGCCAGCAGTAAATTCGGGGGGGAGCTGTTTTTT.

V is TRBV29-1 and J is TRBJ1-1; D unresolved. Germline CDR1 SQVTM, CDR2 ANQGSEA. V was cut by 3 bases and J by 0 bases, with 8 bases left in between. The CDR3 has 13 amino acids. The CDR3 spells CSVENSLNTEAFF. The DNA for the CDR3 is TGCAGCGTTGAGAACAGCCTGAACACTGAAGCTTTCTTT.

The V call is TRBV11-3, the J call TRBJ2-1; maybe TRBD2 (6 bases). Germline values: CDR1 SGHNT, CDR2 YENEEA. The V gene lost 5 bases and the J gene lost 8 bases, with 10 bases spanning the gap. This CDR3 contains 12 residues. The CDR3 region is CASSPGVDEQFF. The CDR3 DNA follows: TGTGCCAGCAGCCCGGGGGTGGATGAGCAGTTCTTC.

The rearrangement links TRBV6-2 or TRBV6-3 to TRBJ1-1; D not certain. The CDR3 runs to 16 residues. Germline V lookup: CDR1 MNHEY, CDR2 SVGEGT. V was shortened by 0 bases and J by 1 base, with 12 bases between the two germline ends. CDR3 region: CASSYSGRWTNTEAFF. In DNA form, the CDR3 reads TGTGCCAGCAGTTACTCCGGGAGATGGACGAACACTGAAGCTTTCTTT.

The CDR3 DNA follows: TGCGCCAGCAGCCCCGGGGTTGGGTACAATGAGCAGTTCTTC. Amino acid sequence: CASSPGVGYNEQFF. The chain joins TRBV5-1 to TRBJ2-1; possibly TRBD2 for D (5 bases). With 4 bases removed from V and 4 bases from J, the gap between germline ends came to 12 bases. Germline V lookup: CDR1 SGHRS, CDR2 YFSETQ. There are 14 residues in the CDR3.